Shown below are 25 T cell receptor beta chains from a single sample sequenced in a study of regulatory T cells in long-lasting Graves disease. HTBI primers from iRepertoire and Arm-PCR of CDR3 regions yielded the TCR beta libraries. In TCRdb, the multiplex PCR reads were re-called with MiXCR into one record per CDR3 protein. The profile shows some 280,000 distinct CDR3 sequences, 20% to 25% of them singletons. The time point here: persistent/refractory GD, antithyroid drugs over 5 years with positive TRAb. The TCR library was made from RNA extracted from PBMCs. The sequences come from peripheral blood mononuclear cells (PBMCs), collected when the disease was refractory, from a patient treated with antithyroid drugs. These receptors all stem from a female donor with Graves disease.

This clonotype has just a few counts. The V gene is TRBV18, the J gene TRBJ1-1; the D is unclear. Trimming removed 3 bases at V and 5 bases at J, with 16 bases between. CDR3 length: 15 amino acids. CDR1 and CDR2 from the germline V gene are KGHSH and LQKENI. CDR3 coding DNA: TGTGCCAGCTCACCCAAAATCGGTCCGGAGACTGAAGCTTTCTTT. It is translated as CASSPKIGPETEAFF.

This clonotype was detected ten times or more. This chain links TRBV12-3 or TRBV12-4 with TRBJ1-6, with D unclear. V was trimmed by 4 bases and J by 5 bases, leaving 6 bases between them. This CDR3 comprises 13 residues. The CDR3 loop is CASSSRDNSPLHF. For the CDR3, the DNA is TGTGCCAGCAGTTCGCGGGATAATTCACCCCTCCACTTT.

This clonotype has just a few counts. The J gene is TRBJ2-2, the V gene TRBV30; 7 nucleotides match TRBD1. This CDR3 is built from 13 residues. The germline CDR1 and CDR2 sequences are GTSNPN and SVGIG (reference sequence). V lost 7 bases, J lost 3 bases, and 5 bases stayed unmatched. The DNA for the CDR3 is TGTGCCTACAACAGGGGTCACACCGGGGAGCTGTTTTTT. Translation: CAYNRGHTGELFF.

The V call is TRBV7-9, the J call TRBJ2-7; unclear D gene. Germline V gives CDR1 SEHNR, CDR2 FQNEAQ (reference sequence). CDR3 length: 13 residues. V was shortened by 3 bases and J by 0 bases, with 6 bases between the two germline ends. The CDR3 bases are TGTGCCAGCAGCTTCTCCACCTCCTACGAGCAGTACTTC. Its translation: CASSFSTSYEQYF.

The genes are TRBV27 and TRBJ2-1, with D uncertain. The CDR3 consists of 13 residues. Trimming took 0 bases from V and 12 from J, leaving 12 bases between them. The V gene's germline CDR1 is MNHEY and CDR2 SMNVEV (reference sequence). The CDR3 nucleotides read TGTGCCAGCAGTTTATCCGTCATCTCGGGGCAGTTCTTC. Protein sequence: CASSLSVISGQFF.

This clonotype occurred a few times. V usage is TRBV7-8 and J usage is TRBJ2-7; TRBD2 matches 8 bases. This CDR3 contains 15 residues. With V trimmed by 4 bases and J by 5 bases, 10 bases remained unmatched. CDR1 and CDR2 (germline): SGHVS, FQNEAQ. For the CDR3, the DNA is TGTGCCAGCAGCTCGGCGCCCGGACTAGCACACGAGCAGTACTTC. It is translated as CASSSAPGLAHEQYF. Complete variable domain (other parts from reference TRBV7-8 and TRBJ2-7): GAGVSQSPRYKVAKRGQDVALRCDPISGHVSLFWYQQALGQGPEFLTYFQNEAQLDKSGLPSDRFFAERPEGSVSTLKIQRTQQEDSAVYLCASSSAPGLAHEQYFGPGTRLTVT.

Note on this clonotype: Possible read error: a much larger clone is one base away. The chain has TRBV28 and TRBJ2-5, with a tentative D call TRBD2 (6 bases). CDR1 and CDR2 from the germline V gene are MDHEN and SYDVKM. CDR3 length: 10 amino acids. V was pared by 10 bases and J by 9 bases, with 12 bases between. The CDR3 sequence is CATMGEAQYF. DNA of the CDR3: TGTGCCACCATGGGGGAGGCCCAGTACTTC.

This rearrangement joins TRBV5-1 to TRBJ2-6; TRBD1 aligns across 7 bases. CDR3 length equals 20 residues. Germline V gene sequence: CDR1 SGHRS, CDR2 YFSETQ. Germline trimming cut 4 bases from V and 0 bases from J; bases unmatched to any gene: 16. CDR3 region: CASSKGAGTVVASGANVLTF. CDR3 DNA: TGCGCCAGCAGCAAAGGGGCCGGGACAGTTGTCGCCTCTGGGGCCAACGTCCTGACTTTC.

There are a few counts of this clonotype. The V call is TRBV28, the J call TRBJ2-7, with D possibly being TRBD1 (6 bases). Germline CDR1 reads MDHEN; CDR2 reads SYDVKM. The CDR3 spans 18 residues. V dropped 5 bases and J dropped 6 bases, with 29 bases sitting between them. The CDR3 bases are TGTGCCAGCAGTAGTTCGGTTGGGGACAATTTTTACTACCGCGAGCAGTACTTC. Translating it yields CASSSSVGDNFYYREQYF.

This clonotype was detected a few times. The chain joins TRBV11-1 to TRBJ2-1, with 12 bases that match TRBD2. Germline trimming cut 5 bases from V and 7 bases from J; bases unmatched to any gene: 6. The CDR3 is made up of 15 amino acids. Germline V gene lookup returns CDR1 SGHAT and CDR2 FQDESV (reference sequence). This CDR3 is CASSKTSGRGNEQFF. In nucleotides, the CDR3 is TGTGCCAGCAGCAAGACTAGCGGGAGAGGTAATGAGCAGTTCTTC.

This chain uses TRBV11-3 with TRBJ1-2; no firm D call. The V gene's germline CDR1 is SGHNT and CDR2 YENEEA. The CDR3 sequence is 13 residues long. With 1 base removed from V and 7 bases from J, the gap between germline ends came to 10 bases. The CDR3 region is CASSLGASFGYTF. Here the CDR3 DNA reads TGTGCCAGCAGCTTAGGGGCTAGTTTTGGCTACACCTTC.

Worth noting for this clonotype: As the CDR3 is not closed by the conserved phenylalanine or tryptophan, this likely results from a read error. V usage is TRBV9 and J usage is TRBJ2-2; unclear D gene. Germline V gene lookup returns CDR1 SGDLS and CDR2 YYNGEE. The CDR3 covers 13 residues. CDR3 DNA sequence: TGCGCCAGCAGCCCGGACCCCCGTGGTGAGCTGTTTCTT. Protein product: CASSPDPRGELFL.

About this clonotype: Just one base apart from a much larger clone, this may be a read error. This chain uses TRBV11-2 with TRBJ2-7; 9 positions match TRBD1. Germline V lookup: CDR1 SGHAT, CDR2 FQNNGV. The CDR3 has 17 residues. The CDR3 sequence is CVSSLEIARTGVYEQYF. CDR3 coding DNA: TGTGTCAGCAGCTTAGAAATCGCCCGGACAGGGGTGTACGAGCAGTACTTC.

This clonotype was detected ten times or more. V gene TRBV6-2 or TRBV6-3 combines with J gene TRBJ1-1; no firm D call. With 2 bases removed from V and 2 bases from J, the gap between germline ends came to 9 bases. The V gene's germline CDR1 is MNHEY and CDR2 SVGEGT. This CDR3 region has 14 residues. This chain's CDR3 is CASSYVQANTEAFF. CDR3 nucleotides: TGTGCCAGCAGTTACGTCCAGGCCAACACTGAAGCTTTCTTT.

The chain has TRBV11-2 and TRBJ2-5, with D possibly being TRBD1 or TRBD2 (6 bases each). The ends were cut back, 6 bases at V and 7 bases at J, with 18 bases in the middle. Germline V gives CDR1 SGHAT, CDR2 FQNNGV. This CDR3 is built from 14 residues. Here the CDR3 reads CASSLEGGRLTQYF. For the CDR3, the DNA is TGTGCCAGCAGTCTCGAGGGGGGCCGACTGACCCAGTACTTC.

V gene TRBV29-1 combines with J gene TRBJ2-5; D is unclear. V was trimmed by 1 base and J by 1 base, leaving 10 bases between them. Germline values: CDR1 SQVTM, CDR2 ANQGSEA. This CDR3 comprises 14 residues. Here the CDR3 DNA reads TGCAGCGTTGAAGCCTGGACCTTCCAAGAGACCCAGTACTTC. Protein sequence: CSVEAWTFQETQYF.

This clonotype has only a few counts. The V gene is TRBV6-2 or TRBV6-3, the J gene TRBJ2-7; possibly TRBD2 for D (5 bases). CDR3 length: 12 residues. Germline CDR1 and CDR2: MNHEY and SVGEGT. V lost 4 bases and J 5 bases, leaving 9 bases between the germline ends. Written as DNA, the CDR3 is TGTGCCAGCAGTTCCATAGCGAACGAGCAGTACTTC. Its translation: CASSSIANEQYF.

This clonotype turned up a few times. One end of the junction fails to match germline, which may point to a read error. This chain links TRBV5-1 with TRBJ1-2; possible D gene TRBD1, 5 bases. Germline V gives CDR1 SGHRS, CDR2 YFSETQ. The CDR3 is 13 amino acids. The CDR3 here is CASSLSGDYGYTF. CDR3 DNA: TGCGCCAGCAGCTTGTCCGGGGACTACGGCTACACCTTC.

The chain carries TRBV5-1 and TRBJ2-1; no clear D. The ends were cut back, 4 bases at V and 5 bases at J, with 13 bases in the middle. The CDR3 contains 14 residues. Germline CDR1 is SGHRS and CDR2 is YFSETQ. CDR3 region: CASSHRAQDNEQFF. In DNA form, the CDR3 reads TGCGCCAGCAGCCACCGGGCCCAGGACAATGAGCAGTTCTTC.

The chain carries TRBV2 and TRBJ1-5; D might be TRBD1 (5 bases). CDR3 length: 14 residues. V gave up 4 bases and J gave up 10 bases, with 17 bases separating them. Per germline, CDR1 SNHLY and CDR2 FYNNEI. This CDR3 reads CASSGDGVRHPQHF. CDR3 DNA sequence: TGTGCCAGCAGTGGGGACGGGGTAAGACACCCCCAGCATTTT.

This CDR3 reads CASSIQGSNTGELFF. In DNA form, the CDR3 reads TGTGCCAGTAGTATACAGGGTTCGAACACCGGGGAGCTGTTTTTT. The V and J genes are TRBV19 and TRBJ2-2; D is possibly TRBD1 (5 bases). CDR3 length equals 15 residues. Germline values: CDR1 LNHDA, CDR2 SQIVND (reference sequence). V lost 2 bases and J 0 bases, leaving 7 bases between the germline ends.

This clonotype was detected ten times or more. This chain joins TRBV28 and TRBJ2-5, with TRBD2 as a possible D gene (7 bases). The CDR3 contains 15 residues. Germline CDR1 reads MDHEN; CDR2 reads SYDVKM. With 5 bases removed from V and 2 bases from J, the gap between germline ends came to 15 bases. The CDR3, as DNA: TGTGCCAGCAGTCCGGGGAGGGGGACTCAAGAGACCCAGTACTTC. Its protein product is CASSPGRGTQETQYF.

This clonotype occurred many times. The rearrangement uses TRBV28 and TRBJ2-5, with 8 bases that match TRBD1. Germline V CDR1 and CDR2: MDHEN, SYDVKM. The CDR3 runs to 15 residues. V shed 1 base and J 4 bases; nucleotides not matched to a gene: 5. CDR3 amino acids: CASSLSGGIVETQYF. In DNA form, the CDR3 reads TGTGCCAGCAGTTTATCAGGGGGCATTGTAGAGACCCAGTACTTC.

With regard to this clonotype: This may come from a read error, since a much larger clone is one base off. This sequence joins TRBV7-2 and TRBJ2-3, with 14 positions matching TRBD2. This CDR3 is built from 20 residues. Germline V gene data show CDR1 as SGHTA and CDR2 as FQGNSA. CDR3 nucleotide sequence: TGTGCCAGCGGCTTCAATCCGGGACTAGCGGGAGAGGTGCGGACAGATACGCAGTATTTT. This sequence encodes CASGFNPGLAGEVRTDTQYF.

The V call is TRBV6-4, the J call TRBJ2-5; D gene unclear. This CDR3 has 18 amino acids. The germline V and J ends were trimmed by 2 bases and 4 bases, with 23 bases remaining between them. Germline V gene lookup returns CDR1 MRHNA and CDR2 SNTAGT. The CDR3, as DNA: TGTGCCAGCAGTGACATGGCCTCGACGCCGCGACGATCAGAGACCCAGTACTTC. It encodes CASSDMASTPRRSETQYF.